This T cell receptor (beta chain) was profiled in a study of PD-1 blockade in classical Hodgkin lymphoma (dated by TCRdb to 2018 to 2020). About the investigation overall: The study used TCR beta sequencing and CyTOF to define a peripheral blood immune signature of response to PD-1 blockade in classical Hodgkin lymphoma. Study-wide conclusions, independent of this receptor: Only a single clinical trial cohort was studied, and what caused the repertoire differences, possibly disease activity or prior therapy, remained undefined. Newly diagnosed patients were reported to have lower baseline TCR diversity than healthy donors, and relapsed/refractory patients were reported to have lower baseline TCR diversity still.

Genomic DNA was isolated using the Qiagen DNeasy kit from unsorted PBMCs as well as from negatively selected CD4+ and CD8+ fractions. Amplification of TCR beta CDR3 regions was done by immunoSEQ multiplex PCR with primers that anneal to V and J segments. A synthetic immune receptor repertoire was used to minimize amplification bias, and any residual bias was removed computationally once sequencing was done. In the paper's pipeline: Custom Python scripts were used to quantify repertoire diversity as the Shannon entropy index. Unsorted, CD4+ and CD8+ repertoires were analyzed separately, except for combined analyses in which CD4+ and CD8+ sequences were merged in silico. In TCRdb, the immuneACCESS table is reduced to in-frame sequences with V and J assigned. These tables do not hold every clone; where another copy was compared, an unresolved V gene accounts for under half, and the others remain unexplained. V, J and clone size were drawn from that table, and D and trimming were deduced from the DNA. The sample table records about 23,000 clones; 85% to 95% of these occur just once. About 0.42% of the sample goes to the ten largest clones.

Worth noting for this clone: Which antigen it targets is not known. No much larger clonotype is one base removed from it; base qualities were not supplied.

In the germline V gene, CDR1 corresponds to SGHRS and CDR2 to YFSETQ. There are 16 amino acids in the CDR3, from cysteine to phenylalanine inclusive. Solely the CDR3 DNA is kept, with 48 bases framed from the first base. At the junction V is shortened by 4 bases and J by 4 bases; bases outside the gene matches: 10. Explained via the paper, the time point label denotes: newly diagnosed, previously untreated cHL patient sample. A Miltenyi CD4+ T cell isolation kit was used for magnetic negative selection to purify CD4+ T cells from thawed PBMCs. As a comparison group for the relapsed/refractory trial patients, PBMCs were sequenced from patients with newly diagnosed, previously untreated classical Hodgkin lymphoma. Peripheral blood was collected in 8 mL Vacutainer Cell Preparation Tubes, from which PBMCs were isolated by centrifugation and then cryopreserved. Purified CD4+ and CD8+ fractions were prepared only for cases with an additional available PBMC sample. Magnetically labelled cells were depleted on LS columns in a quadroMACS separator, and the flow-through was collected as the purified fraction.

The TCR originated in a human donor with classical Hodgkin lymphoma. The chain uses TRBV5-1 and TRBJ2-3, and TRBD2 matches 9 of the central bases. What was sequenced was CD4+ T cells from blood. The DNA sequence is as follows: TGCGCCAGCAGCCGCCTGAGCGGGGGGCCGTCAGATACGCAGTATTTT. Its amino acids are CASSRLSGGPSDTQYF.